This T cell receptor (beta chain) was identified in a study of blood T cell repertoires in COVID-19 (TCRdb year 2020). With respect to the entire study: The collaborator samples originated in the United States, Italy and Spain and spanned the acute and convalescent phases of COVID-19. The prospective study material was composed of cDNA or gDNA derived from T cells, B-cell-depleted T cells, or PBMCs. Deeply sampled blood TCRbeta repertoires from subjects exposed to, actively infected with, or recovered from COVID-19 were included in the dataset. The repertoires were released in a freely available public database intended as a resource for research on the immune response to SARS-CoV-2. The samples were drawn from two sources: the first 160 participants of the ongoing ImmuneRACE study, and 1,200 or so subjects contributed by 6 global collaborators. A de-identified subject ID, COVID-19 status, age in years and sex were almost always included in the sample metadata. HLA class I and class II types, where available, came from metadata supplied by the sample provider rather than from assay-based typing.

The immunoSEQ Assay, a bias-controlled multiplex PCR, was used to amplify TCRbeta CDR3 regions from genomic DNA. The study's processing was this. The number of nucleated cells in each sample was estimated by amplification of reference gene primers within the assay. To quantify the absolute abundance of each unique TCRbeta CDR3 rearrangement, sequence reads were collapsed and filtered. For each sample, productive Simpson clonality was calculated by taking the square root of Simpson's diversity index across productive rearrangements. TCRdb obtained this table from immuneACCESS and retained in-frame rearrangements with V and J assigned. These tables miss some clones; where compared with another copy, unresolved V genes account for less than half of the shortfall, and the remainder is unexplained. Clone size and V and J calls were adopted from that table, with D and trimming inferred from the DNA. The sample includes 95,000 to 150,000 clones, with 86% observed a single time. Around 4.7% of the sample is held by the ten biggest clonotypes.

General findings and caveats noted by the study authors: The amount of clinical and demographic metadata varied by source and participant and was provided uncurated.

Details on this clone: Its antigen is still unknown. No quality values exist for individual bases; no much larger clone is one base distant.

The collaborating institutions used their own protocols to collect whole blood in K2EDTA tubes. Collaborator samples were shipped for TCRbeta analysis as frozen whole blood, isolated PBMCs, or DNA extracted from either sample type. CDR1 is given as SGHNT and CDR2 as YYREEE, both from the germline V gene (reference sequence). Inclusive of the bounding cysteine and phenylalanine, the CDR3 is 17 residues long. Here the CDR3 DNA is all that survives: 51 bases in frame from base 1. V is pared back by 1 base and J by 1 base, with 15 bases lying between the germline termini. The rearrangement combines TRBV5-4 with TRBJ1-5, with the D gene uncertain. Sequencing was performed on peripheral blood. This TCR came from a middle-aged man with acute or convalescent COVID-19. The CDR3 protein sequence reads: CASSLWQDDRSNQPQHF. The nucleotide sequence reads as follows: TGTGCCAGCAGCTTGTGGCAGGATGATAGGAGCAATCAGCCCCAGCATTTT. Supplemented by the reference TRBV5-4 and TRBJ1-5 proteins around the CDR3, the complete variable domain is ETGVTQSPTHLIKTRGQQVTLRCSSQSGHNTVSWYQQALGQGPQFIFQYYREEENGRGNFPPRFSGLQFPNYSSELNVNALELDDSALYLCASSLWQDDRSNQPQHFGDGTRLSIL.